This T cell receptor beta chain was sequenced in a study of T cells in Graves' hyperthyroidism and ophthalmopathy (dated by TCRdb to between 2018 and 2020). With regard to the full study: Peripheral blood samples were taken at initial diagnosis, before any treatment was given. Whether ophthalmopathy could be predicted prospectively was tested in an independent validation cohort made up of 18 to 20 hyperthyroidism patients plus 17 patients who later progressed to ophthalmopathy. To identify TCR V-J signatures that set the groups apart, the researchers used a discovery cohort of about a hundred patients, made up of 40 to 45 with Graves' ophthalmopathy and 57 with stable Graves' hyperthyroidism. The roughly 100 discovery patients were randomly split 7:3 into training and test sets. According to the paper, TCR Vbeta CDR3 sequencing was carried out on approximately 140 peripheral blood samples, which came from about 45 ophthalmopathy, fewer than 80 hyperthyroidism and about 17 progressor patients. The study also compared thyroid tissue and blood T-cell repertoires from five or six Graves' hyperthyroidism patients. Once sampling was done, hyperthyroidism patients were given methimazole at a starting dose of 30 mg daily, whereas ophthalmopathy patients were given high-dose intravenous methylprednisolone. Here is what the overall study found, with its caveats: In cross-validation, a model built on a 13 V-J signature told ophthalmopathy apart from stable hyperthyroidism with 87.88% sensitivity and roughly 83% specificity, and in testing the same model reached 80%/75%. Sample size was not statistically predetermined, and investigators were not blinded to group allocation. Most expanded thyroid clonotypes (frequency above 0.001) were also detected in blood, a finding suggesting that blood repertoires may reflect thyroid immune responses. During validation, the model predicted progression to ophthalmopathy a median of around 6 months ahead of onset, with 60% to 71% sensitivity and less than 85% specificity.

Inclusive of the bounding cysteine and phenylalanine, the CDR3 is 12 residues long. The sequence is cut down to CDR3 DNA, 36 bases in frame from base 1. V is pared back by 3 bases and J by 6 bases, with 8 bases lying between the germline termini. CDR1 LNHDA and CDR2 SQIVND were looked up in the germline V gene (reference sequence). This clonotype showed up just once. Its binding antigen is unknown. Base quality data are lacking; no much larger clone is found one base away. One read represents weak support. Graves' hyperthyroidism was defined as stable when no progression to ophthalmopathy occurred over 18 months of follow-up. Hyperthyroidism patients were newly diagnosed, had a disease duration of under 2 months, and were aged 18 to 65 years. The study excluded patients with uncontrolled infections, other autoimmune diseases, pregnancy or lactation. Diagnoses were based on clinical symptoms, serum thyroxine and TRAb, thyroid ultrasound and orbital computed tomography. PBMCs were isolated from more than 8 ml of fresh peripheral blood by Ficoll-Paque density gradient centrifugation. Total RNA was extracted with Trizol reagent, and quality was checked on an Agilent 2100 Bioanalyzer.

Amplification of TCR beta CDR3 regions was carried out from RNA transcripts. A first-round RT-PCR of the TCR CDR3 used the HTBI primer set with the Qiagen OneStep RT-PCR kit. Libraries were constructed in a second round of multiplex PCR, after which size selection and purification were performed. Sequencing of the libraries was done on an Illumina HiSeq2000 using paired-end 100 bp reads. In the paper's pipeline: SOAPnuke was used to process the raw data, with reads discarded if the reads contained adapters or uncalled bases, had a mean Phred below 15, or lacked an exact constant-primer or identifier match. High-quality paired reads were merged with COPE v1.2.5, and unique nucleotide sequences were defined as clonotypes. MiTCR v1.1 was used to align clonotypes to the IMGT TRBV, TRBD and TRBJ reference segments. The analysis was restricted to V-J combinations with a frequency above 0.0001, which together covered 99.2% of the repertoires. A TCS score was defined as the ratio of F50 (clonal expansion) to E x V (chaos), with BLOSUM62-based TCRdist applied between CDR3 peptides within each V-J. Welch's t-statistics and random forest reduced 514 V-J features to 10 to 15, which were used in a naive Bayes classifier (R e1071). TCRdb handled the public reads itself, with Q25 trimming in fastp and clone calling in MiXCR, and kept productive beta chains. Merged by CDR3 protein, the rows form single entries marked with the most common genes and DNA. TCRdb, rather than the study authors, made the V and J calls. The sample table shows about 560,000 distinct CDR3 sequences, and 15% to 18% are seen once. Around 7.8% of the sample rests with the top ten.

This TCR was recovered from a woman aged 25 to 39 with Graves' hyperthyroidism. The sequenced sample was blood. The rearranged segments are TRBV19 and TRBJ1-2, with no confidently assigned D gene. The nucleotides read TGTGCCAGTAGTATTTATGAGGATGGCTACACCTTC. This translates into CASSIYEDGYTF.